This TCR beta chain came from a study of T cells expressing NK-cell markers (dated by TCRdb to 2020 to 2022). Study-wide context: Three sorted T-cell subsets (CD3+CD56+NKG2C+, CD3+CD56+NKG2C- and CD3+CD56-NKG2C+) from fewer than 10 donors had their TCR beta-chain repertoires profiled. Randomly selected healthy volunteers, three men and five women, were used as the eight sequenced donors. Illumina HiSeq 2000/2500, MiSeq or NextSeq was used to sequence libraries as 2 x 150 bp reads. Of the eight sequenced donors, seven were found to be HCMV-seropositive and one was found to be HCMV-seronegative. Paper-wide results and their limitations: In several donors, the dominant CD3+CD56+NKG2C+ clonotypes were found to rank among the top 10 CD8+ clonotypes and to make up about 1.0-7.5% of CD8+ T cells. Whether the expanded NKG2C-expressing T cell clones were specific for HCMV antigens was left unclear. Those dominant clonotypes were again the most abundant among CD3+CD56-NKG2C+ cells in a few donors, at roughly 25-65%.

Sequencer: Illumina HiSeq 2000. 5'RACE template switching, by which a universal primer site and unique molecular identifiers were added, was used to make TCR beta cDNA libraries. Synthesis of cDNA was primed from the TCR beta constant segment and was followed by two consecutive PCR amplification steps. Per the source publication's procedure: MIGEC was used to demultiplex reads and group the reads by UMI, and MiTCR was used to assemble and quantify clonotypes. To exclude erroneous sequences, any TCR cDNA sequence not supported by at least two reads was discarded. Downstream repertoire analysis used the tcR package, and clonotypes were matched across fractions by CDR3 nucleotide sequence plus V segment. VDJmatch was used to annotate antigen specificity against VDJdb, with one amino acid substitution allowed in CDR3. One entry per CDR3 protein sequence results from the TCRdb reprocessing of the reads, with DNA left out. TCRdb assigned the V and J calls; the authors' analysis was not used. The sample's clone listing holds a few hundred thousand distinct CDR3 sequences. The ten largest clonotypes hold around 4.9% of the sample.

Turning to this clonotype: Its antigen target is currently unknown.

A commercial ELISA kit detecting HCMV-specific IgG in serum was used to determine HCMV serostatus. Ficoll density gradient centrifugation was used to isolate peripheral blood mononuclear cells from blood. The germline V gene specifies MGHDK as CDR1 and SYGVNS as CDR2. Measured from the cysteine to the phenylalanine, the CDR3 is 15 residues long. DNA was not recorded. The chain uses TRBV25-1 and TRBJ2-3; TCRdb picks TRBD2, but there is no DNA to check that call. The receptor was isolated from a man aged 18-70 years in good health. Sequenced: blood T cells: a sorted CD56 or NKG2C T cell subset, CD4+ or CD8+ T cells, or bulk PBMC T cells (not recorded which). The CDR3 protein is CASSDSGGALDTQYF.